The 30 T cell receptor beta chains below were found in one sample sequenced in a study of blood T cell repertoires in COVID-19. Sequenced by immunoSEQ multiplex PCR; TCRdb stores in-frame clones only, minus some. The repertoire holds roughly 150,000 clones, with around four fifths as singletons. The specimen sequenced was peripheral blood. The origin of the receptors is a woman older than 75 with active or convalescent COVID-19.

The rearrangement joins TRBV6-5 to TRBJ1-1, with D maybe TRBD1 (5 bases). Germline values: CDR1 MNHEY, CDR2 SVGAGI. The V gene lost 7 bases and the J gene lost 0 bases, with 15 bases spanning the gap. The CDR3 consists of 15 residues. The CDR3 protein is CASIHWTSLNTEAFF. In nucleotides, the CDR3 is TGTGCCAGCATTCATTGGACATCCCTGAACACTGAAGCTTTCTTT.

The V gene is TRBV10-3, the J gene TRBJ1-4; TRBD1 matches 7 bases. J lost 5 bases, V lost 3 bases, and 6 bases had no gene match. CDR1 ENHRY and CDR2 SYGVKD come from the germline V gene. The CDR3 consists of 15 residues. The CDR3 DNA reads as TGTGCCATCAGTGACGAAGGGGGCCCAAATGAAAAACTGTTTTTT. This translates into CAISDEGGPNEKLFF.

CDR3 sequence: CASSYSRGYGYTF. Written as DNA, the CDR3 is TGTGCCAGCAGTTACTCCAGAGGTTATGGCTACACCTTC. The rearrangement joins TRBV6-5 to TRBJ1-2; D remains ambiguous. CDR1 and CDR2 from the germline V gene are MNHEY and SVGAGI. V was cut by 0 bases and J by 5 bases, with 7 bases left in between. CDR3 length: 13 amino acids.

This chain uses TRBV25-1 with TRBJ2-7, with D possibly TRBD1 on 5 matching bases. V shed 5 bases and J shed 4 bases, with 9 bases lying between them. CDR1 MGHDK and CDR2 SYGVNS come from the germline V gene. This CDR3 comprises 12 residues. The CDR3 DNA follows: TGTGCCAGCAGTATTCAGGGTTACGAGCAGTACTTC. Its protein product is CASSIQGYEQYF.

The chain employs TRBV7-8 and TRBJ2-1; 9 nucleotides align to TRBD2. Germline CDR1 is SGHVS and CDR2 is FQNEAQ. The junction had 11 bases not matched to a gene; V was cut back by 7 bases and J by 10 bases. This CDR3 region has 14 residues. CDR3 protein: CASNPGLASEEQFF. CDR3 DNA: TGTGCCAGCAACCCGGGACTAGCATCAGAAGAGCAGTTCTTC. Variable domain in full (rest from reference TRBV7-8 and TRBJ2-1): GAGVSQSPRYKVAKRGQDVALRCDPISGHVSLFWYQQALGQGPEFLTYFQNEAQLDKSGLPSDRFFAERPEGSVSTLKIQRTQQEDSAVYLCASNPGLASEEQFFGPGTRLTVL.

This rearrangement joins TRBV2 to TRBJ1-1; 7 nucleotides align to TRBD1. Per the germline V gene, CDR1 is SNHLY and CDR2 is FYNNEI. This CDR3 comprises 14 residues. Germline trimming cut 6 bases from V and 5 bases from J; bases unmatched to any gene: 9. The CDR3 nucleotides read TGTGCCAGCAGGGGGAATCAGGGGGTGACTGAAGCTTTCTTT. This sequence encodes CASRGNQGVTEAFF.

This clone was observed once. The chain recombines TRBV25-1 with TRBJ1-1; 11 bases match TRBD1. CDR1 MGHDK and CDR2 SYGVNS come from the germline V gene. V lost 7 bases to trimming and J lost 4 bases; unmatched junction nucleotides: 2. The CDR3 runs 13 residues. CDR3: CASKGQGGTEAFF. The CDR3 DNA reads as TGTGCCAGCAAGGGACAGGGGGGCACTGAAGCTTTCTTT. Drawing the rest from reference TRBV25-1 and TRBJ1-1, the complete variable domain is EADIYQTPRYLVIGTGKKITLECSQTMGHDKMYWYQQDPGMELHLIHYSYGVNSTEKGDLSSESTVSRIRTEHFPLTLESARPSHTSQYLCASKGQGGTEAFFGQGTRLTVV.

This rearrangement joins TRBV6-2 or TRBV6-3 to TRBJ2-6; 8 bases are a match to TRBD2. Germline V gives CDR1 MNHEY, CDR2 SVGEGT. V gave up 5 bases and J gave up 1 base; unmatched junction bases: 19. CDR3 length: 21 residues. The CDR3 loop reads CASSQPPPGGLGRSGANVLTF. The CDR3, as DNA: TGTGCCAGCAGTCAACCGCCTCCGGGGGGGCTGGGTAGATCTGGGGCCAACGTCCTGACTTTC.

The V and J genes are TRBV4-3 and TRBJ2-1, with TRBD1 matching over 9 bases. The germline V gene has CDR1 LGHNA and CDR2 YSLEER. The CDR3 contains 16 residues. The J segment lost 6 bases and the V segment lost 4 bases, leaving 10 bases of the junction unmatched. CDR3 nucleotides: TGCGCCAGCAGCCCGTACTCGGGGACAGGGTTCAATGAGCAGTTCTTC. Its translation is CASSPYSGTGFNEQFF.

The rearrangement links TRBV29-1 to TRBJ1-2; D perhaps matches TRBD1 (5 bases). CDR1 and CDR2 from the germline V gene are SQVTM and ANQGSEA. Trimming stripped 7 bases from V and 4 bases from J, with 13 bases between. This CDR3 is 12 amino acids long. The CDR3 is CSAETVPYGYTF. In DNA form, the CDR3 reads TGCAGCGCCGAGACAGTTCCCTATGGCTACACCTTC.

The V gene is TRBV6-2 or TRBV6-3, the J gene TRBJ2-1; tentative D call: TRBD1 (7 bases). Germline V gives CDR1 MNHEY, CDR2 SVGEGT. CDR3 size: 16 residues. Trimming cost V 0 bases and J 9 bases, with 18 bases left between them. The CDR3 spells CASSYSRGRGEVEQFF. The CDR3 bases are TGTGCCAGCAGTTACTCCCGGGGCAGGGGGGAGGTTGAGCAGTTCTTC.

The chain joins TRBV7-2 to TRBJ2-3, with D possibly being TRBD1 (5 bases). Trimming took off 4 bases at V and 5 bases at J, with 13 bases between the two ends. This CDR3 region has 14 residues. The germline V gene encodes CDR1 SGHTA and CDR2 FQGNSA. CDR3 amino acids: CASSSMQQGDTQYF. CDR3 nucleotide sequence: TGTGCCAGCAGCTCCATGCAGCAGGGAGATACGCAGTATTTT.

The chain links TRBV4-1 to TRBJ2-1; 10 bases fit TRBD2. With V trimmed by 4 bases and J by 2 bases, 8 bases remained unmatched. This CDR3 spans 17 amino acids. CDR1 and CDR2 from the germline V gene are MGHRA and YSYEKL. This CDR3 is CASSPSKSGGAYNEQFF. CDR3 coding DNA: TGCGCCAGCAGCCCTTCCAAGAGCGGGGGGGCCTACAATGAGCAGTTCTTC.

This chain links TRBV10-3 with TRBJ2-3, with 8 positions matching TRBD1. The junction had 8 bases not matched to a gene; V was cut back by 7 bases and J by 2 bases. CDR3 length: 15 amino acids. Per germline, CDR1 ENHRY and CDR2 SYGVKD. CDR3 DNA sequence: TGTGCCATCACCCCGACAGGGGCCCTCACAGATACGCAGTATTTT. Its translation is CAITPTGALTDTQYF.

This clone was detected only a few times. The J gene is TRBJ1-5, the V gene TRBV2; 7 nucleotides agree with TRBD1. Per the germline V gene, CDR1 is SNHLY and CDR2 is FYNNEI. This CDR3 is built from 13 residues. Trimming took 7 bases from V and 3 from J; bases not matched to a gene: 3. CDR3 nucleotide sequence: TGTGCCAGCACAGGGGGAGTCAATCAGCCCCAGCATTTT. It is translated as CASTGGVNQPQHF.

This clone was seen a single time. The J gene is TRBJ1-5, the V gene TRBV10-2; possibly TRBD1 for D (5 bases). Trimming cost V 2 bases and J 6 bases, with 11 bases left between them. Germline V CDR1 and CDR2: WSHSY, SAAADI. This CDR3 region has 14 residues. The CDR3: CASSEARVSQPQHF. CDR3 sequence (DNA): TGCGCCAGCAGTGAGGCCAGGGTTTCTCAGCCCCAGCATTTT.

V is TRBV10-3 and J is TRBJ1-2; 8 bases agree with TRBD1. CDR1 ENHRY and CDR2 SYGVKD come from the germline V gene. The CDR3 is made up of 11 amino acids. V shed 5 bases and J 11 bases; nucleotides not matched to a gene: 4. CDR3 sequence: CAISLTGEYTF. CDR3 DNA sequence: TGTGCCATCAGTTTGACAGGGGAATACACCTTC.

For the CDR3, the DNA is TGTGCCAGCAGTCCCCGGGACAGGGGGGGCTACACCTTC. Residues: CASSPRDRGGYTF. The rearrangement joins TRBV6-5 to TRBJ1-2; 11 bases agree with TRBD1. The junction had 4 bases not matched to a gene; V was cut back by 5 bases and J by 8 bases. This CDR3 has 13 amino acids. From germline, CDR1 is MNHEY and CDR2 SVGAGI.

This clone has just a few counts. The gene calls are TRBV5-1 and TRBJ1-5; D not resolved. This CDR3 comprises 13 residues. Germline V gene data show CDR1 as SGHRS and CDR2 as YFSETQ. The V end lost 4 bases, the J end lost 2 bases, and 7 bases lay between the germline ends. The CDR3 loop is CASSVEGNQPQHF. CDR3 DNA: TGCGCCAGCAGCGTAGAGGGCAATCAGCCCCAGCATTTT.

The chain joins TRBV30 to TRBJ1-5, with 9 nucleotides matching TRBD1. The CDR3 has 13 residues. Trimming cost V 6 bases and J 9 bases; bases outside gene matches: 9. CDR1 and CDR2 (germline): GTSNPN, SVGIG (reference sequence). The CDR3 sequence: CACSPQGAGPQHF. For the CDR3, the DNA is TGTGCCTGTAGTCCACAGGGGGCCGGGCCCCAGCATTTT. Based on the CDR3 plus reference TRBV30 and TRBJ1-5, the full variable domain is SQTIHQWPATLVQPVGSPLSLECTVEGTSNPNLYWYRQAAGRGLQLLFYSVGIGQISSEVPQNLSASRPQDRQFILSSKKLLLSDSGFYLCACSPQGAGPQHFGDGTRLSIL.

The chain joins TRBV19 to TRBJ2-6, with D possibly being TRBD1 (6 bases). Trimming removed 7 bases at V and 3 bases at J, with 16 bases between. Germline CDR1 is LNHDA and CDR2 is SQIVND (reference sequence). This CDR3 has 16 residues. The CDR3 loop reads CASIGRGLGGANVLTF. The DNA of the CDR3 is TGTGCCAGTATTGGCAGGGGTCTGGGTGGGGCCAACGTCCTGACTTTC.

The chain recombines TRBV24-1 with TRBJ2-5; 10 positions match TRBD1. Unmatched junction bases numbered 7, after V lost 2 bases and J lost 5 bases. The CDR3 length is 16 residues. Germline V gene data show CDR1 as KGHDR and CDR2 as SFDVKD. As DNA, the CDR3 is TGTGCCACCAGTGATTCCCGACAGGGGGCGGGGGAGACCCAGTACTTC. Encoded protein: CATSDSRQGAGETQYF.

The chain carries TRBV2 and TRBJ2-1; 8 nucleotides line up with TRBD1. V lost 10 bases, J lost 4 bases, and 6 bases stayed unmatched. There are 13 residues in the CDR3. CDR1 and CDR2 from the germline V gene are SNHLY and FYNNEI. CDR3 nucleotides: TGTGCCACTCCGGGACAGGCGTACAATGAGCAGTTCTTC. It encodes CATPGQAYNEQFF.

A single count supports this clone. In nucleotides, the CDR3 is TGTGCCAGCGGGGGACAGGGTGGTTTGAGGACTGAAGCTTTCTTT. Its protein product is CASGGQGGLRTEAFF. The V call is TRBV6-6, the J call TRBJ1-1; 9 bases are shared with TRBD1. The CDR3 extends over 15 amino acids. The germline CDR1 and CDR2 sequences are MNHNY and SVGAGI (reference sequence). Trimming at V came to 8 bases and at J to 5 bases, leaving 12 bases not matched to a gene.

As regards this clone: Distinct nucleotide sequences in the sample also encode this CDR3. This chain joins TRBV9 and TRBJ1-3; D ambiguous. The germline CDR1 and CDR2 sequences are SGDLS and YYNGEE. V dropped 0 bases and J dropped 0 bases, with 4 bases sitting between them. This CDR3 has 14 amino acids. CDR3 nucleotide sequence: TGTGCCAGCAGCGTAGGTAGCTCTGGAAACACCATATATTTT. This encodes CASSVGSSGNTIYF. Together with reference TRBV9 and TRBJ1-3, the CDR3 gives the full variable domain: DSGVTQTPKHLITATGQRVTLRCSPRSGDLSVYWYQQSLDQGLQFLIQYYNGEERAKGNILERFSAQQFPDLHSELNLSSLELGDSALYFCASSVGSSGNTIYFGEGSWLTVV.

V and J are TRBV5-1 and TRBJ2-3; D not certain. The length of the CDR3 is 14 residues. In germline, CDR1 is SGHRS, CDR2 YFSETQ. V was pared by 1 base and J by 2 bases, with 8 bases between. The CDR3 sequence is CASSLSSLTDTQYF. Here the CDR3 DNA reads TGCGCCAGCAGCTTGTCGTCCCTCACAGATACGCAGTATTTT. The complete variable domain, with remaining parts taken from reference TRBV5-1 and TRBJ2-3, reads KAGVTQTPRYLIKTRGQQVTLSCSPISGHRSVSWYQQTPGQGLQFLFEYFSETQRNKGNFPGRFSGRQFSNSRSEMNVSTLELGDSALYLCASSLSSLTDTQYFGPGTRLTVL.

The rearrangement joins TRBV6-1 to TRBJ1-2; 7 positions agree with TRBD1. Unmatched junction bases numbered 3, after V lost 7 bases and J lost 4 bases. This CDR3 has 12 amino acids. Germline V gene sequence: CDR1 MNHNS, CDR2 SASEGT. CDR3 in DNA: TGTGCCAGCAACGACAGGGCCTATGGCTACACCTTC. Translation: CASNDRAYGYTF.

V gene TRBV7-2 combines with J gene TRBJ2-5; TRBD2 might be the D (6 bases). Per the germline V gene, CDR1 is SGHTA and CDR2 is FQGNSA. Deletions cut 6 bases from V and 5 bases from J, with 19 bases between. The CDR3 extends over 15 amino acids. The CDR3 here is CASRGLNPTWETQYF. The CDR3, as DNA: TGTGCCAGCAGGGGACTGAACCCTACCTGGGAGACCCAGTACTTC.

DNA for the CDR3: TGTGCCACTAGGACAGGGGGCGCGGTTACGCAGTATTTT. Amino acid sequence: CATRTGGAVTQYF. The chain combines TRBV19 with TRBJ2-3; 11 bases map to TRBD1. Germline V gives CDR1 LNHDA, CDR2 SQIVND (reference sequence). The V and J ends lost 10 bases and 8 bases, in that order; junction bases with no gene match: 8. The CDR3 covers 13 residues.

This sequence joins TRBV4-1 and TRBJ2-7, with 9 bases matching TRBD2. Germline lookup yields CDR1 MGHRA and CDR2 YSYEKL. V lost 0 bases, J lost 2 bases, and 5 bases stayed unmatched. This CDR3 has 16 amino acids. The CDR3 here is CASSQDKAGGTYEQYF. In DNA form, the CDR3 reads TGCGCCAGCAGCCAAGATAAAGCGGGGGGTACCTACGAGCAGTACTTC.